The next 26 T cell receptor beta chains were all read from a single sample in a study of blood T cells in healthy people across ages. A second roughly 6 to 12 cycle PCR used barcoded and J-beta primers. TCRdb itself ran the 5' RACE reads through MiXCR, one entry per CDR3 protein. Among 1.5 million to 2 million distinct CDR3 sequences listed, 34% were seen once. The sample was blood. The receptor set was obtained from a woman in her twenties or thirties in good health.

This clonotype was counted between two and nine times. CDR3 coding DNA: TGTGCCATCAGTGAGTCTGACAGCCCACCCTACGAGCAGTACTTC. It yields the protein CAISESDSPPYEQYF. The rearrangement joins TRBV10-3 to TRBJ2-7; a possible D gene is TRBD1 (5 bases). V shed 0 bases and J shed 2 bases, with 11 bases lying between them. Germline V gives CDR1 ENHRY, CDR2 SYGVKD. CDR3 length: 15 residues.

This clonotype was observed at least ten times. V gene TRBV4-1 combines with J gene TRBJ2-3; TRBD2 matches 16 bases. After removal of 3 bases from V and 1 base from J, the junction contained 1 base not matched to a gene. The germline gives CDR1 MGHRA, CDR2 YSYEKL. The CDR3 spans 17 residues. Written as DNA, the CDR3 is TGCGCCAGCAGCCAGGGACTAGCGGGGGGGCGCACAGATACGCAGTATTTT. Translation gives CASSQGLAGGRTDTQYF.

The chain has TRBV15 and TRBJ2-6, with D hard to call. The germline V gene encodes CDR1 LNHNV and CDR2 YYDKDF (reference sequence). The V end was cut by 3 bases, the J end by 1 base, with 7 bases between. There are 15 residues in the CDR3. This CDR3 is CATSSRESGANVLTF. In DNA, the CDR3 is TGTGCCACCAGCAGCCGAGAATCTGGGGCCAACGTCCTGACTTTC.

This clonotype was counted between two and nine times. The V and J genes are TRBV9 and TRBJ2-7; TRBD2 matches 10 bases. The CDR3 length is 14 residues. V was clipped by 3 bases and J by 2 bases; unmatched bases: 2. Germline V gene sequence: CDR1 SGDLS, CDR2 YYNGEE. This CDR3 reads CASSGAGGPYEQYF. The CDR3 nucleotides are TGTGCCAGCAGCGGAGCGGGAGGGCCCTACGAGCAGTACTTC.

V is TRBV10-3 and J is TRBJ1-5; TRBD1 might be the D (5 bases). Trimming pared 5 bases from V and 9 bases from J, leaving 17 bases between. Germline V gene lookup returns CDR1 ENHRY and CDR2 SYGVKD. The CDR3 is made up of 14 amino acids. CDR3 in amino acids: CAISNTDGAWPQHF. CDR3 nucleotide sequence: TGTGCCATCAGTAACACAGACGGGGCCTGGCCCCAGCATTTT.

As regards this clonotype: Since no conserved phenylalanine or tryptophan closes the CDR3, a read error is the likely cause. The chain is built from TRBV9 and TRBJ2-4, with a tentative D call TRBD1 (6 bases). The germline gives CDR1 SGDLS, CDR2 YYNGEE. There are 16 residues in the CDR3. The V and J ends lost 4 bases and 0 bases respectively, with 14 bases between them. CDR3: CASSPPGQTAKNIQYC. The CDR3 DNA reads TGTGCCAGCAGCCCTCCGGGACAAACAGCCAAAAACATTCAGTACTGC.

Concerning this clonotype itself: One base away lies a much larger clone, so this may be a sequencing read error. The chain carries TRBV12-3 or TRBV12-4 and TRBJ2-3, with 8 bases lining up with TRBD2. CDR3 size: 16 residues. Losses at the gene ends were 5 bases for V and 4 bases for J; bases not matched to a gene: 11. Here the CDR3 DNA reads TGTGCCAGCAGTGCCCCTGGAACGGGGGGGTCAGATACGCAGTATTTT. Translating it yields CASSAPGTGGSDTQYF.

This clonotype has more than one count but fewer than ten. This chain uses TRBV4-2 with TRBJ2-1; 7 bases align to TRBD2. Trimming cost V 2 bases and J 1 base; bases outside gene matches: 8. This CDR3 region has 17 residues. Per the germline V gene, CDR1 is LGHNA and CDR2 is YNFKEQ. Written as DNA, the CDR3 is TGTGCCAGCAGCCAACGACTAGCCCCCAATTCCTACAATGAGCAGTTCTTC. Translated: CASSQRLAPNSYNEQFF.

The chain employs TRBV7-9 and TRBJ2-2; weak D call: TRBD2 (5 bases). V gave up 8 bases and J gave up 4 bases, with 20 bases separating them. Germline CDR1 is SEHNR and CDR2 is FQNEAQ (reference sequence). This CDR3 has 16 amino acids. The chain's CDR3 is CASPLSRAAGTGELFF. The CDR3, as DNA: TGTGCCAGCCCTCTTTCTAGGGCGGCGGGCACCGGGGAGCTGTTTTTT.

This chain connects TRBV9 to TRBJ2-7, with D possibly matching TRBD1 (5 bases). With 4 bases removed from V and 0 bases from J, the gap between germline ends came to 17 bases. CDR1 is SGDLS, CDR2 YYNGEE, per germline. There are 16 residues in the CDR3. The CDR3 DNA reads TGTGCCAGCAGCCCAAGGGGCCCTGGCAACTCCTACGAGCAGTACTTC. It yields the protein CASSPRGPGNSYEQYF. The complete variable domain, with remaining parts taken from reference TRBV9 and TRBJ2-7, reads DSGVTQTPKHLITATGQRVTLRCSPRSGDLSVYWYQQSLDQGLQFLIQYYNGEERAKGNILERFSAQQFPDLHSELNLSSLELGDSALYFCASSPRGPGNSYEQYFGPGTRLTVT.

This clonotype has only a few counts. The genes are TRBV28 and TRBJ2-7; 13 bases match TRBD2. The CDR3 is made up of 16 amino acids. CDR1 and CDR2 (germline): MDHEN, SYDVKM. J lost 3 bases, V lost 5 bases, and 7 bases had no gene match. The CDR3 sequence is CASSTSGTSGDYEQYF. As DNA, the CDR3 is TGTGCCAGCAGTACCTCCGGGACTAGCGGGGACTACGAGCAGTACTTC. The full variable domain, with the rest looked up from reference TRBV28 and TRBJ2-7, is DVKVTQSSRYLVKRTGEKVFLECVQDMDHENMFWYRQDPGLGLRLIYFSYDVKMKEKGDIPEGYSVSREKKERFSLILESASTNQTSMYLCASSTSGTSGDYEQYFGPGTRLTVT.

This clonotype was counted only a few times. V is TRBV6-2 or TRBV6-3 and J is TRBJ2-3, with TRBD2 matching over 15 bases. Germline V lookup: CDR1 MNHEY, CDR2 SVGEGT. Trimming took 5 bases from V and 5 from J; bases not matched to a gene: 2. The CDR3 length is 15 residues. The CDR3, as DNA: TGTGCCAGCAGTAGGACTAGCGGGAGGGGAGATACGCAGTATTTT. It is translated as CASSRTSGRGDTQYF.

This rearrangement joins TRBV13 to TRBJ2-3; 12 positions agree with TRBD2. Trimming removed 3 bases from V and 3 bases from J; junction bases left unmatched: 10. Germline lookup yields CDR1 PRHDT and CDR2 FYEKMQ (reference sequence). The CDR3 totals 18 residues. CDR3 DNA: TGTGCCAGCAGCTTTGGACTAGCGGGAATCAGGAGGACAGATACGCAGTATTTT. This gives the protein CASSFGLAGIRRTDTQYF.

The CDR3, as DNA: TGTGCCATCAGTGGGGGTAGCGTTCCTACCTACGAGCAGTACTTC. Protein: CAISGGSVPTYEQYF. J is TRBJ2-7 and V is TRBV10-3, with D perhaps matching TRBD2 (5 bases). Germline V lookup: CDR1 ENHRY, CDR2 SYGVKD. The CDR3 has 15 residues. With 4 bases removed from V and 2 bases from J, the gap between germline ends came to 15 bases.

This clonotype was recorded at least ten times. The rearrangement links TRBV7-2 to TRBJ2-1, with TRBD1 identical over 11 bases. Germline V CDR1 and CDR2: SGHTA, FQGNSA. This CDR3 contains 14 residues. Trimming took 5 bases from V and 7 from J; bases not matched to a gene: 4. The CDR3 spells CASSGQGAKNEQFF. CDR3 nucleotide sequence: TGTGCCAGCAGCGGACAGGGGGCGAAAAATGAGCAGTTCTTC.

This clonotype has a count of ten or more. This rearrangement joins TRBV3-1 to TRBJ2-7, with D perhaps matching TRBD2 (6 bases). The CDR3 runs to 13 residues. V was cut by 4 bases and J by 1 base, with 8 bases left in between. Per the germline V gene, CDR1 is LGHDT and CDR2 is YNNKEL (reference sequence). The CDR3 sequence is CASSRRGSYEQYF. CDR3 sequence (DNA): TGTGCCAGCAGCCGGCGGGGATCCTACGAGCAGTACTTC.

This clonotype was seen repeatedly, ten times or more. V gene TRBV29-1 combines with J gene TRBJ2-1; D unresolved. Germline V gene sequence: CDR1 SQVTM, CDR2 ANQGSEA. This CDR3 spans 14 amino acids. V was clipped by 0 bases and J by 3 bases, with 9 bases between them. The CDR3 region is CSVEEGTIYNEQFF. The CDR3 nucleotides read TGCAGCGTTGAAGAGGGCACTATCTACAATGAGCAGTTCTTC.

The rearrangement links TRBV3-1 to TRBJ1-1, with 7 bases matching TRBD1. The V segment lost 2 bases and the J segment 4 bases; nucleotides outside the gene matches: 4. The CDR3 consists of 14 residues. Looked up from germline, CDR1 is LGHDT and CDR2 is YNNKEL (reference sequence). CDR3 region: CASSQTGEGTEAFF. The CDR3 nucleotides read TGTGCCAGCAGCCAAACAGGGGAAGGCACTGAAGCTTTCTTT.

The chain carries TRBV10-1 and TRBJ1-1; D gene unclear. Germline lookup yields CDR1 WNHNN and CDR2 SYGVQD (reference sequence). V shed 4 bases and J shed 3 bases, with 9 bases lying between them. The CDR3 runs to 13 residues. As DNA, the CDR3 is TGCGCCAGCAGTGGCAGGATGGACACTGAAGCTTTCTTT. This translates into CASSGRMDTEAFF.

CDR3 DNA sequence: TGTGCCAGCAGTTTCCAACTAGCGGATTCCTACGAGCAGTACTTC. Translated: CASSFQLADSYEQYF. The rearrangement uses TRBV12-3 or TRBV12-4 and TRBJ2-7; TRBD2 matches at 8 bases. The CDR3 extends over 15 amino acids. The J segment lost 1 base and the V segment lost 3 bases, leaving 5 bases of the junction unmatched.

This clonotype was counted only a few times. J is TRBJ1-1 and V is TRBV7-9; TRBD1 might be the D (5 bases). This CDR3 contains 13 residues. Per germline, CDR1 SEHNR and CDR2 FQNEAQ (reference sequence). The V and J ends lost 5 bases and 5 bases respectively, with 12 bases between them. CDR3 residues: CASSMGPGTEAFF. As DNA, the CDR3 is TGTGCCAGCAGCATGGGACCTGGGACTGAAGCTTTCTTT.

The CDR3 loop is CSAPGQLNTEAFF. CDR3 bases: TGCAGTGCTCCCGGACAGTTAAACACTGAAGCTTTCTTT. This chain links TRBV20-1 with TRBJ1-1, with D possibly being TRBD1 (6 bases). Germline lookup yields CDR1 DFQATT and CDR2 SNEGSKA (reference sequence). V was cut by 5 bases and J by 2 bases, with 12 bases left in between. The length of the CDR3 is 13 residues.

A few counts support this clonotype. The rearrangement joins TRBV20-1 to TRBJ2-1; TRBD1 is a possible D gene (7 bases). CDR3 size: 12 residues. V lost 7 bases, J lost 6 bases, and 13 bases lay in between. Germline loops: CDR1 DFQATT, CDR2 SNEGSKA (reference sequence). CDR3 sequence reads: CSGGRGVNEQFF. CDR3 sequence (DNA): TGCAGTGGGGGCAGGGGGGTCAATGAGCAGTTCTTC.

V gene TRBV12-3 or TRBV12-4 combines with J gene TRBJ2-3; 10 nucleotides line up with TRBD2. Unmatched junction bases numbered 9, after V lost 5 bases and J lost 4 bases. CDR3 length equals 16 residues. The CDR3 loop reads CASSRQERGGSDTQYF. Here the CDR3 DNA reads TGTGCCAGCAGTCGTCAAGAGCGGGGGGGTTCAGATACGCAGTATTTT.

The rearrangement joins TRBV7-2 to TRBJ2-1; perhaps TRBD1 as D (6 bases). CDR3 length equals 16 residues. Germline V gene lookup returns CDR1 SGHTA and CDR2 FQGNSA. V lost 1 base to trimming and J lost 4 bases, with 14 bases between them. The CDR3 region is CASSLDRAIVYNEQFF. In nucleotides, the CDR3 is TGTGCCAGCAGCTTAGACAGGGCTATCGTTTACAATGAGCAGTTCTTC.

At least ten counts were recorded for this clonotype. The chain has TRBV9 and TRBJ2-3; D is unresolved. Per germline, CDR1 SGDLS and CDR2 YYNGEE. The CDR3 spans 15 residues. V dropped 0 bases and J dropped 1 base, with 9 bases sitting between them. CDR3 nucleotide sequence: TGTGCCAGCAGCGTAGCTGGGTTAGGCACAGATACGCAGTATTTT. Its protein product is CASSVAGLGTDTQYF.